Below are 3 T cell receptor beta chains sequenced from a single sample in a study of T cell responses to AZD1222 COVID-19 vaccine. Generated by immunoSEQ multiplex PCR, the TCRdb table keeps only in-frame clones and is missing some. Here the sample spans 170,000 or so clones, roughly 87% being singletons. Sequencing was performed on peripheral blood, taken on day 0 of AZD1222 vaccination. These receptors were obtained from an adult in good health.

The V call is TRBV27, the J call TRBJ2-7, with a weak D call TRBD1 (5 bases). The CDR3 spans 13 residues. The V and J ends lost 4 bases and 2 bases respectively, with 9 bases between them. Germline CDR1 is MNHEY and CDR2 is SMNVEV (reference sequence). CDR3 sequence: CASSSWTTYEQYF. The CDR3 DNA reads TGTGCCAGCAGTTCTTGGACAACCTACGAGCAGTACTTC.

The chain carries TRBV9 and TRBJ1-1; possible D gene TRBD1, 5 bases. Germline CDR1 is SGDLS and CDR2 is YYNGEE. The V end lost 3 bases, the J end lost 8 bases, and 11 bases lay between the germline ends. The CDR3 is 12 amino acids. The CDR3 region is CASSALTAEAFF. The CDR3 coding sequence is TGTGCCAGCAGCGCTTTGACAGCCGAAGCTTTCTTT.

CDR3 bases: TGTGCCAGCAGCGTCAACGGGAGGGGGAAAGATACGCAGTATTTT. This encodes CASSVNGRGKDTQYF. This chain uses TRBV9 with TRBJ2-3; 8 bases match TRBD2. V shed 2 bases, J shed 5 bases, and the junction held 7 bases outside the gene matches. The CDR3 totals 15 residues. Per the germline V gene, CDR1 is SGDLS and CDR2 is YYNGEE.